This is a list of T cell receptor beta chains from one sample in a study of T-cell memory formation after mild COVID-19. TCRdb passed the 5' RACE reads through MiXCR, listing each CDR3 protein once. The sample records around 450,000 distinct CDR3 sequences, 24% being singletons. The sample was PBMCs or a T cell subset sorted from them (not recorded which). All receptors derive from an adult woman who had mild COVID-19 (a few samples of this study predate the infection). Cell type and time point are not known. Each CDR3 is given with its conserved first and last residue. D genes are given only for firm matches. Rows may omit the clone size; those that give it use once, few, many or a size class.

j_call d_call cdr3_length clone_size v_call cdr3_nt cdr3_aa
TRBJ2-3 TRBD2 15 once TRBV4-1 TGCGCCAGCAGCCTTCTTACGGGGGGGCTGGATACGCAGTATTTT CASSLLTGGLDTQYF
TRBJ1-1 TRBD1 14 . TRBV7-3 TGTGCCAGCAGCCCACGACAGGGTTGGGGTGAAGCTTTCTTT CASSPRQGWGEAFF
TRBJ2-2 TRBD2 17 few TRBV5-6 TGTGCCAGCACCACCGGACTAGCGGGGGGGTACGGCGGGGAGCTGTTTTTT CASTTGLAGGYGGELFF
TRBJ1-5 . 14 . TRBV28 TGTGCCAGCAGTGACTCGAATAGCAATCAGCCCCAGCATTTT CASSDSNSNQPQHF
TRBJ2-1 . 15 few TRBV9 TGTGCCAGCAGCGTATCTCCTACAGCCAACAATGAGCAGTTCTTC CASSVSPTANNEQFF
TRBJ2-5 . 12 . TRBV28 TGTGCCAGCAGTTTCGGTGGAGCGACCCAGTACTTC CASSFGGATQYF
TRBJ2-3 . 16 . TRBV7-6 TGTGCCAGCAGCCACACCGGGCCCGAATTCACAGATACGCAGTATTTT CASSHTGPEFTDTQYF
TRBJ2-5 TRBD1 14 . TRBV6-5 TGTGCCAGCAGTTTGACAGGGAAACAGGAGACCCAGTACTTC CASSLTGKQETQYF
TRBJ2-6 TRBD1 17 . TRBV7-2 TGTGCCAGCAACCACCGGGACAGGAACTCTGGGGCCAACGTCCTGACTTTC CASNHRDRNSGANVLTF
TRBJ2-1 . 14 few TRBV12-3/TRBV12-4 TGTGCCAGCAGCCCGGCGGGTGGGGGGAATGAGCAGTTCTTC CASSPAGGGNEQFF
TRBJ1-1 TRBD1 15 few TRBV2 TGTGCCAGCAGTGGGGACAGGGCGCGGATCACTGAAGCTTTCTTT CASSGDRARITEAFF
TRBJ1-1 . 14 . TRBV3-1 TGTGCCAGCAGCCGCTCAGGGCTGGACACTGAAGCTTTCTTT CASSRSGLDTEAFF
TRBJ1-2 . 13 few TRBV10-3 TGTGCCATCAGTGAGGAAGGGATCTATGGCTACACCTTC CAISEEGIYGYTF
TRBJ2-3 . 15 . TRBV10-3 TGTGCCATCAGTGAGGGGACCAGAAGCACAGATACGCAGTATTTT CAISEGTRSTDTQYF
TRBJ2-3 . 19 many TRBV7-6 TGTGCCAGCAGCCCCCGCTGGGCTGTTGGCCTCTTGGACACAGATACGCAGTATTTT CASSPRWAVGLLDTDTQYF
TRBJ1-1 . 13 . TRBV2 TGTGCCAGCAGTGTAATCCGGAGGGACGGAGCTTTCTTT CASSVIRRDGAFF
TRBJ2-7 . 16 few TRBV12-3/TRBV12-4 TGTGCCAGCAGTAACGGCGTCACGGGACTGATCTACGAGCAGTACTTC CASSNGVTGLIYEQYF
TRBJ2-3 . 14 . TRBV20-1 TGCAGTGCTGGTGGCGGGGCTAGCACAGATACGCAGTATTTT CSAGGGASTDTQYF
TRBJ1-6 TRBD1 15 few TRBV9 TGTGCCAGCAGTCCACGGACAGGGATAAATTCACCCCTCCACTTT CASSPRTGINSPLHF
TRBJ2-1 . 13 . TRBV30 TGTGCCTGGAGACGGGAGAGACTCAATGAGCAGTTCTTC CAWRRERLNEQFF
TRBJ2-3 TRBD2 15 . TRBV5-1 TGCGCCAGCAGCTCAGCGGGAACTAGCACAGATACGCAGTATTTT CASSSAGTSTDTQYF
TRBJ2-4 . 13 few TRBV7-9 TGTGCCAGCGGGATTATAGCCAAAAACATTCAGTACTTC CASGIIAKNIQYF
TRBJ1-2 TRBD1 16 few TRBV5-1 TGCGCCAGCACCTGGACGGGACAGGGAGAAAACTATGGCTACACCTTC CASTWTGQGENYGYTF
TRBJ1-4 TRBD1 14 few TRBV30 TGTGCCTGGAGCAGGGGGCGAACTAATGAAAAACTGTTTTTT CAWSRGRTNEKLFF
TRBJ2-3 . 14 . TRBV7-3 TGTGCCAGCAGCTCGACAGTGAGCACAGATACGCAGTATTTT CASSSTVSTDTQYF
TRBJ2-3 . 13 . TRBV27 TGTGCCAGCAGCTCGGGTCTTTCAGATACGCAGTATTTT CASSSGLSDTQYF
TRBJ2-1 TRBD2 16 few TRBV7-9 TGTGCCAGCAGCCTCATAGGGCTAGCGGATTACAATGAGCAGTTCTTC CASSLIGLADYNEQFF
TRBJ2-1 TRBD2 15 many TRBV12-3/TRBV12-4 TGTGCCAGCAGCTCGATAGCGGGGGGTTACAATGAGCAGTTCTTC CASSSIAGGYNEQFF
TRBJ2-1 TRBD2 19 . TRBV12-5 TGTGCTAGTGGTCCAGACGTAGGGACTAGCGGGAGGGCCAGGAATGAGCAGTTCTTC CASGPDVGTSGRARNEQFF
TRBJ2-3 . 12 . TRBV20-1 TGCAGTGGGGCCGGGGGAATAGATACGCAGTATTTT CSGAGGIDTQYF
TRBJ2-7 . 13 . TRBV5-6 TGTGCCAGCAGCTTGGTACCGGTTTACGAGCAGTACTTC CASSLVPVYEQYF
TRBJ1-1 . 18 few TRBV20-1 TGCAGTGCTAGAGATTTGTCAAATGGACGGTCAAGAAGCACTGAAGCTTTCTTT CSARDLSNGRSRSTEAFF
TRBJ2-3 TRBD2 16 few TRBV7-9 TGTGCCAGCAGCCGGGGGGGACCCCCTAGCACAGATACGCAGTATTTT CASSRGGPPSTDTQYF
TRBJ2-1 TRBD2 16 few TRBV24-1 TGTGCCACCAGTGATGCGGCTAGCGGGGGGTTCCATGAGCAGTTCTTC CATSDAASGGFHEQFF
TRBJ1-4 . 15 few TRBV14 TGTGCCAGCAGCTTCTACGGTGCAACTAATGAAAAACTGTTTTTT CASSFYGATNEKLFF
TRBJ1-2 . 15 few TRBV20-1 TGCAGTGCTCATGTGGGCCTACAGGGTCAGGGCGGCTACACCTTC CSAHVGLQGQGGYTF
TRBJ2-2 TRBD1 15 few TRBV12-3/TRBV12-4 TGTGCCAGCGGATTGACAGGGGGCGTCACCGGGGAGCTGTTTTTT CASGLTGGVTGELFF
TRBJ2-7 . 16 . TRBV6-6 TGTGCCAGCAGTTTCCTTCAGGGGTCGCCTCCGGGGGAGCAGTACTTC CASSFLQGSPPGEQYF
TRBJ2-3 . 12 . TRBV18 TGTGCCAGCTCACAGGGGGAAGATACGCAGTATTTT CASSQGEDTQYF
TRBJ2-1 TRBD1 16 few TRBV5-1 TGCGCCAGCAGCTTGCCGGACAGGGTAGACTACAATGAGCAGTTCTTC CASSLPDRVDYNEQFF
TRBJ1-3 . 16 few TRBV6-5 TGTGCCAGCAGTTACTCTAGGACAAGCTCTGGAAACACCATATATTTT CASSYSRTSSGNTIYF
TRBJ2-5 . 11 few TRBV29-1 TGCAGCGTGGCCTTTTTAGAGACCCAGTACTTC CSVAFLETQYF
TRBJ2-3 TRBD2 18 . TRBV9 TGTGCCAGCAGCGCTGCCGGGAGGTCTAGAGTTGGCACAGATACGCAGTATTTT CASSAAGRSRVGTDTQYF
TRBJ2-5 TRBD1 16 . TRBV24-1 TGTGCCACCAGTGATTACGGGACAGGCGGGACGGAGACCCAGTACTTC CATSDYGTGGTETQYF
TRBJ1-1 TRBD1 15 few TRBV5-6 TGTGCCAGCAGCTTACACAGGGGTGGGGTCACTGAAGCTTTCTTT CASSLHRGGVTEAFF
TRBJ1-4 TRBD1 15 . TRBV5-1 TGCGCCAGCAGCTTAGTCGGGACAGGGCTTGAAAAACTGTTTTTT CASSLVGTGLEKLFF
TRBJ2-3 TRBD2 17 few TRBV4-3 TGCGCCAGCAGCCCAGAAGATTCGGGAGGTAGGACAGATACGCAGTATTTT CASSPEDSGGRTDTQYF
TRBJ2-7 . 13 . TRBV4-3 TGCGCCAGCAGCCAGTTTACAGGGTACGAGCAGTACTTC CASSQFTGYEQYF
TRBJ2-7 TRBD1 16 few TRBV5-1 TGCGCCAGCAGCTTGGCGGGACAGCCCGCTACCTACGAGCAGTACTTC CASSLAGQPATYEQYF
TRBJ2-1 TRBD2 18 few TRBV7-9 TGTGCCAGCAGCCCACCCTTGACTAGCGGGAGGCACTACAATGAGCAGTTCTTC CASSPPLTSGRHYNEQFF
TRBJ2-2 TRBD2 15 . TRBV5-4 TGTGCCAGCAGCTTGGGAGCTAGCGGGCCCGGGGAGCTGTTTTTT CASSLGASGPGELFF
TRBJ2-2 TRBD1 17 . TRBV9 TGTGCCAGCAGCGTAAGTTCTCAGGGGGCACTCACCGGGGAGCTGTTTTTT CASSVSSQGALTGELFF
TRBJ2-5 . 13 few TRBV7-6 TGTGCCAGCAGGCCCGGAGGGGGGGAGACCCAGTACTTC CASRPGGGETQYF
TRBJ2-7 . 17 few TRBV9 TGTGCCAGCAGCGTAGAGGGCGGAGGAGGGGTCTCCTACGAGCAGTACTTC CASSVEGGGGVSYEQYF
TRBJ1-1 . 14 many TRBV3-1 TGTGCCAGCAGCCAAGTCACGGGGTCGGCTGAAGCTTTCTTT CASSQVTGSAEAFF
TRBJ2-3 TRBD1 12 few TRBV29-1 TGCAGCGGGGGACAGAACACAGATACGCAGTATTTT CSGGQNTDTQYF
TRBJ2-1 . 12 . TRBV6-2/TRBV6-3 TGTGCCAGCAGCATCGACTACAATGAGCAGTTCTTC CASSIDYNEQFF
TRBJ2-2 . 19 . TRBV2 TGTGCCAGCATATCGAAGAGGAACCGGGTCTACTCGAACACCGGGGAGCTGTTTTTT CASISKRNRVYSNTGELFF
TRBJ2-3 . 12 . TRBV12-3/TRBV12-4 TGTGCCAGCAGTTCCAGCGGAAATACGCAGTATTTT CASSSSGNTQYF